This TCR beta chain was documented in a study of T-cell memory formation after mild COVID-19. After removal of 4 bases from V and 1 base from J, the junction contained 5 bases not matched to a gene. CDR3 length equals 17 residues. This clonotype was seen only a few times. Using its own MiXCR run on the 5' RACE reads, TCRdb lists one record per CDR3 protein. The sample carries roughly 500,000 distinct CDR3 sequences, about a fifth recorded once. The chain employs TRBV12-3 or TRBV12-4 and TRBJ2-2; TRBD2 matches 11 bases. The sequencing input was PBMCs or a T cell subset sorted from them (not recorded which). This TCR was recovered from an adult woman who had mild COVID-19 (a few samples of this study predate the infection). Cell type and time point are not known. The CDR3 protein is CASSWLAGGLNTGELFF. In nucleotides, the CDR3 is TGTGCCAGCAGTTGGCTAGCGGGAGGCCTGAACACCGGGGAGCTGTTTTTT.